This passage covers 19 T cell receptor beta chains from one sample sequenced in a study of blood T cells in healthy people across ages. A J-beta primer mix and a sample-barcoded 5' primer were used in a second PCR of about 7 to 11 cycles. TCRdb ran MiXCR on the 5' RACE reads and lists one entry per CDR3 protein. The data contain 850,000 to 1,000,000 distinct CDR3 sequences, 51% of them singletons. Material: blood. All receptors come from a woman between 55 and 75 years old in good health.

This clonotype was seen once. The CDR3 reads CAWTTQDWVTEAFF. CDR3 nucleotides: TGTGCCTGGACGACTCAGGATTGGGTGACTGAAGCTTTCTTT. V gene TRBV30 combines with J gene TRBJ1-1; unclear D gene. Germline CDR1 reads GTSNPN; CDR2 reads SVGIG (reference sequence). CDR3 length: 14 amino acids. V was clipped by 4 bases and J by 5 bases, with 17 bases between them.

The chain links TRBV11-3 to TRBJ2-1; D perhaps matches TRBD2 (6 bases). Germline loops: CDR1 SGHNT, CDR2 YENEEA. The CDR3 extends over 14 amino acids. Trimming removed 5 bases at V and 4 bases at J, with 12 bases between. CDR3 loop: CASSLTLAYNEQFF. As DNA, the CDR3 is TGTGCCAGCAGCCTAACTCTAGCGTACAATGAGCAGTTCTTC.

Only a few counts were recorded for this clonotype. CDR3 sequence reads: CASTQGAQTNEQYF. The CDR3 DNA follows: TGTGCCAGCACACAGGGGGCACAGACGAACGAGCAGTACTTC. The rearrangement links TRBV12-3 or TRBV12-4 to TRBJ2-5; TRBD1 aligns across 9 bases. TRBJ2-7 explains the end of the DNA better; the J call may be wrong. This CDR3 is built from 14 residues.

This chain links TRBV4-1 with TRBJ2-3; no definite D call. Germline-derived CDR1 and CDR2 are MGHRA and YSYEKL. The ends were cut back, 6 bases at V and 0 bases at J, with 10 bases in the middle. The CDR3 spans 14 residues. The DNA for the CDR3 is TGCGCCAGCAGTGCCGCCGAAAGCACAGATACGCAGTATTTT. As protein: CASSAAESTDTQYF.

This clonotype has more than one count but fewer than ten. The chain is built from TRBV29-1 and TRBJ2-7; TRBD1 aligns across 9 bases. CDR3 size: 13 residues. Germline V CDR1 and CDR2: SQVTM, ANQGSEA. J lost 3 bases, V lost 4 bases, and 4 bases had no gene match. CDR3 amino acids: CSVGGTGFYEQYF. In nucleotides, the CDR3 is TGCAGCGTTGGCGGGACAGGGTTCTACGAGCAGTACTTC.

The rearrangement uses TRBV5-1 and TRBJ2-3; 8 bases are shared with TRBD2. This CDR3 spans 16 amino acids. Trimming cost V 0 bases and J 4 bases; bases outside gene matches: 7. Germline V gene sequence: CDR1 SGHRS, CDR2 YFSETQ. CDR3 in DNA: TGCGCCAGCAGCTTGGTCCCGGGAGGGCGCGCAGATACGCAGTATTTT. It specifies CASSLVPGGRADTQYF.

This chain connects TRBV5-1 to TRBJ2-1, with D perhaps given as TRBD1 or TRBD2 (6 bases each). TRBJ2-7 matches the DNA end more closely, so the J call is doubtful. Germline CDR1 and CDR2: SGHRS and YFSETQ. This CDR3 comprises 17 residues. The CDR3 reads CASSLLPSGAPYNEQYF. CDR3 DNA: TGCGCCAGCAGCTTATTACCGTCGGGGGCACCCTACAATGAGCAGTACTTC.

The chain joins TRBV29-1 to TRBJ1-4, with D possibly being TRBD1 (5 bases). CDR1 is SQVTM and CDR2 is ANQGSEA in the germline V gene. This CDR3 is 12 amino acids long. Between the trimmed V and J ends, which lost 7 bases and 8 bases, there was a span of 14 bases. The CDR3 nucleotides are TGCAGCGGGGGGGACGCTGAGGAAAAACTGTTTTTT. Protein product: CSGGDAEEKLFF.

The chain has TRBV7-2 and TRBJ1-2, with TRBD1 as a possible D gene (5 bases). This CDR3 comprises 14 residues. Germline V gene lookup returns CDR1 SGHTA and CDR2 FQGNSA. The V and J ends lost 5 bases and 5 bases respectively, with 15 bases between them. The CDR3 nucleotides read TGTGCCAGCAGCCGGACCGGGACGGGTTATGGCTACACCTTC. Translated, it gives CASSRTGTGYGYTF.

This rearrangement joins TRBV28 to TRBJ2-3, with 8 bases lining up with TRBD2. This CDR3 spans 19 amino acids. Germline V gene sequence: CDR1 MDHEN, CDR2 SYDVKM. The trim removed 8 bases at V and 6 bases at J, leaving 25 bases unmatched. Here the CDR3 reads CASFPPRGLASGRSDTQYF. The CDR3 DNA follows: TGTGCCAGCTTCCCCCCTCGGGGTTTGGCGAGCGGGAGATCGGATACGCAGTATTTT.

The chain employs TRBV20-1 and TRBJ1-4; D is ambiguous. V lost 2 bases and J 0 bases, leaving 13 bases between the germline ends. The V gene's germline CDR1 is DFQATT and CDR2 SNEGSKA (reference sequence). This CDR3 is built from 16 residues. CDR3 sequence reads: CSARQRTAATNEKLFF. CDR3 coding DNA: TGCAGTGCTAGACAACGGACCGCTGCAACTAATGAAAAACTGTTTTTT.

V gene TRBV27 combines with J gene TRBJ1-1, with 7 bases lining up with TRBD1. Germline V gives CDR1 MNHEY, CDR2 SMNVEV (reference sequence). Trimming cost V 5 bases and J 5 bases; bases outside gene matches: 8. This CDR3 comprises 14 residues. In DNA, the CDR3 is TGTGCCAGCAGTATACGGACAGGTTGGACTGAAGCTTTCTTT. Translation: CASSIRTGWTEAFF.

This rearrangement joins TRBV20-1 to TRBJ2-6; the D gene is possibly TRBD1 (6 bases). This CDR3 has 18 residues. V lost 4 bases to trimming and J lost 0 bases, with 19 bases between them. Germline V gene data show CDR1 as DFQATT and CDR2 as SNEGSKA (reference sequence). CDR3 sequence: CSAMTSGTTRSGANVLTF. The CDR3 nucleotides read TGCAGTGCTATGACTTCCGGGACAACTCGCTCTGGGGCCAACGTCCTGACTTTC.

The chain combines TRBV7-6 with TRBJ2-7; D possibly corresponds to TRBD2 (6 bases). Gene TRBJ2-5 matches the end of the DNA better, so the J call may be wrong. The CDR3 length is 14 residues. Germline-derived CDR1 and CDR2 are SGHVS and FNYEAQ. The CDR3 DNA reads TGTGCCAGCAGATACGGAGGGCCAGGGGAGACCCAGTACTTC. The encoded protein is CASRYGGPGETQYF.

The genes are TRBV20-1 and TRBJ2-7; 11 bases map to TRBD2. The CDR3 covers 17 residues. With 0 bases clipped from V and 5 bases from J, the junction kept 12 bases outside the gene matches. Germline V gene sequence: CDR1 DFQATT, CDR2 SNEGSKA (reference sequence). DNA of the CDR3: TGCAGTGCTAGAGATCTAATGGCACTAGCGGGAGTACACGAGCAGTACTTC. The encoded protein is CSARDLMALAGVHEQYF.

The chain employs TRBV28 and TRBJ2-5; TRBD2 matches 7 bases. The end of the DNA is better explained by TRBJ2-7, so the J call may be wrong. The V gene's germline CDR1 is MDHEN and CDR2 SYDVKM. This CDR3 region has 13 residues. CDR3: CASIKTSSYEQYF. The DNA for the CDR3 is TGTGCCAGCATTAAGACTAGCAGCTACGAGCAGTACTTC.

This clonotype was counted a few times. The rearrangement joins TRBV5-1 to TRBJ2-5; possible D gene TRBD2, 6 bases. Germline CDR1 and CDR2: SGHRS and YFSETQ. V was clipped by 0 bases and J by 5 bases, with 17 bases between them. The CDR3 spans 16 residues. This CDR3 is CASSLATGRRDETQYF. In nucleotides, the CDR3 is TGCGCCAGCAGCTTGGCAACGGGAAGGAGGGATGAGACCCAGTACTTC.

This clonotype was seen a handful of times. The chain is built from TRBV28 and TRBJ1-4; TRBD1 agrees at 7 bases. V lost 6 bases and J lost 3; bases outside the gene matches: 4. The CDR3 totals 14 residues. In germline, CDR1 is MDHEN, CDR2 SYDVKM. DNA of the CDR3: TGTGCCAGCAGAACAGGGGCGGCTAATGAAAAACTGTTTTTT. The encoded protein is CASRTGAANEKLFF.

This clonotype showed up many times. The V gene is TRBV7-2, the J gene TRBJ1-6, with 9 nucleotides matching TRBD1. This CDR3 region has 19 residues. J lost 0 bases, V lost 1 base, and 7 bases had no gene match. CDR1 and CDR2 from the germline V gene are SGHTA and FQGNSA. CDR3 loop: CASSLGLGQGVSYNSPLHF. CDR3 in DNA: TGTGCCAGCAGCTTAGGACTGGGACAGGGAGTCTCCTATAATTCACCCCTCCACTTT.